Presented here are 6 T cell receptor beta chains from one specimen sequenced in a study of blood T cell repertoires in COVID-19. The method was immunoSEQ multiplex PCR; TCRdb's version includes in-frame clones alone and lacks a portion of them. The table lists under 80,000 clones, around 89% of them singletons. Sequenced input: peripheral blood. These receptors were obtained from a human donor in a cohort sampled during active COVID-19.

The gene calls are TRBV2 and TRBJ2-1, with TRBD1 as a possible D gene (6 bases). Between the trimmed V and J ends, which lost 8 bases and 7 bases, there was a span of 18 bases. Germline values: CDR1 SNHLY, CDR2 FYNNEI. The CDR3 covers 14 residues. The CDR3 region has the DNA TGTGCCAGCCACCGGGACACAGTGAGTAATGAGCAGTTCTTC. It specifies CASHRDTVSNEQFF.

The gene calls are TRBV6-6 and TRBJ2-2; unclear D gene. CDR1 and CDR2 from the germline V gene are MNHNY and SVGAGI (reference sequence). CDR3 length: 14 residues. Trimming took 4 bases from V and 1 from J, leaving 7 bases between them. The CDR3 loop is CASSLHRNTGELFF. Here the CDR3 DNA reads TGTGCCAGCAGTTTGCACAGGAACACCGGGGAGCTGTTTTTT.

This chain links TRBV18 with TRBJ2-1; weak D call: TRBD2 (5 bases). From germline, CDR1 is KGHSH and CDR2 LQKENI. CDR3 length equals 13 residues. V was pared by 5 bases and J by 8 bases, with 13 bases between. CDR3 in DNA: TGTGCCAGCTCATTACTCCTCGGGGATGAGCAGTTCTTC. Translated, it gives CASSLLLGDEQFF.

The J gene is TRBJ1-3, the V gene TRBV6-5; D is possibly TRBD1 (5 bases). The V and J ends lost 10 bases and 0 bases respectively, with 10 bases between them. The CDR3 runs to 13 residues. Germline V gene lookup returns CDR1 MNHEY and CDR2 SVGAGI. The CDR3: CATGTSSGNTIYF. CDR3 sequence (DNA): TGTGCCACCGGGACTAGCTCTGGAAACACCATATATTTT.

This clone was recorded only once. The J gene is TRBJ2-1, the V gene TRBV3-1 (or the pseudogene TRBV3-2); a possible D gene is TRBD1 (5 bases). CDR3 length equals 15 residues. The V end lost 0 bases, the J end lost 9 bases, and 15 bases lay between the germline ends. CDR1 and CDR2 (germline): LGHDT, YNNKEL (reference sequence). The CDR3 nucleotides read TGTGCCAGCAGCCAAGAGACCGGGTCAGGGATTGAGCAGTTCTTC. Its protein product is CASSQETGSGIEQFF.

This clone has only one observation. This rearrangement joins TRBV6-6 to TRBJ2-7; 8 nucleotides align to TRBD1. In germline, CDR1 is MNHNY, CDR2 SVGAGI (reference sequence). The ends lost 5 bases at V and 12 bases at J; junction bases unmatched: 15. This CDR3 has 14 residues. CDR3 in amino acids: CASSKLRETGATYF. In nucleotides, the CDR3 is TGTGCCAGCAGTAAGTTACGGGAGACAGGGGCGACGTACTTC.